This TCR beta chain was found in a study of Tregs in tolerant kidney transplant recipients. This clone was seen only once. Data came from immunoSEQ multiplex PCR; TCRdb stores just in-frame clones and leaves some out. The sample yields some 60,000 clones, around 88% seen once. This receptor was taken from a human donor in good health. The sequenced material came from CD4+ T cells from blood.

CDR3 sequence (DNA): TGTGCCATCAGTGAGCGTCCGCTAATTACCTACGAGCAGTACTTC. Translating gives CAISERPLITYEQYF. V and J are TRBV10-3 and TRBJ2-7, with no clear D. Germline CDR1 ENHRY, CDR2 SYGVKD. The CDR3 loop spans 15 amino acids. Trimming took off 2 bases at V and 2 bases at J, with 13 bases between the two ends.